This T cell receptor beta chain was profiled in a study of blood T cells in healthy people across ages. This CDR3 spans 15 amino acids. The trim removed 3 bases at V and 5 bases at J, leaving 6 bases unmatched. The germline gives CDR1 SGDLS, CDR2 YYNGEE. A second PCR of about 7 to 12 cycles used a sample-barcoded 5' primer and a J-beta primer mix. One entry per CDR3 protein results from TCRdb running MiXCR on the 5' RACE reads. The data hold more than 900,000 distinct CDR3 sequences, with just under 30% observed a single time. These data are also associated with another study on T cells of mothers and their children. From that second work: Donors were three healthy Caucasian mothers and their six children.

The sequenced material came from blood. The TCR comes from a woman in her thirties or forties in good health. The V and J genes are TRBV9 and TRBJ1-5; 9 bases match TRBD1. CDR3 region: CASSGGTGMYQPQHF. In nucleotides, the CDR3 is TGTGCCAGCAGCGGAGGGACAGGGATGTATCAGCCCCAGCATTTT.